The 29 T cell receptor beta chains in this list originate from one sample, sequenced in a study of T-cell memory formation after mild COVID-19. Each CDR3 protein gets one entry after TCRdb re-called the 5' RACE reads with MiXCR. The data hold around 220,000 distinct CDR3 sequences, with about 15% observed a single time. Sequenced sample: PBMCs or a T cell subset sorted from them (not recorded which). These receptors were taken from a man younger than 35 who had mild COVID-19 (a few samples of this study predate the infection). Cell type and time point are not known.

This clonotype has a handful of counts. The chain combines TRBV11-1 with TRBJ1-1; TRBD1 might be the D (5 bases). Germline lookup yields CDR1 SGHAT and CDR2 FQDESV (reference sequence). Trimming pared 4 bases from V and 4 bases from J, leaving 13 bases between. The CDR3 consists of 14 residues. This CDR3 is CASSYVTGSTEAFF. The DNA for the CDR3 is TGTGCCAGCAGCTACGTCACAGGTTCCACTGAAGCTTTCTTT.

V and J are TRBV14 and TRBJ2-4; 8 bases line up with TRBD2. Trimming removed 4 bases from V and 12 bases from J; junction bases left unmatched: 5. Looked up from germline, CDR1 is SGHDN and CDR2 is FVKESK. The CDR3 length is 12 residues. CDR3 loop: CASSRVSGAQYF. In DNA, the CDR3 is TGTGCCAGCAGCCGAGTTAGCGGGGCTCAGTACTTC.

The rearrangement joins TRBV7-2 to TRBJ1-3; 7 bases line up with TRBD1. This CDR3 is built from 15 residues. Germline V gene lookup returns CDR1 SGHTA and CDR2 FQGNSA. Losses at the gene ends were 5 bases for V and 0 bases for J; bases not matched to a gene: 4. CDR3 residues: CASSQGVSSGNTIYF. CDR3 bases: TGTGCCAGCAGCCAGGGGGTTTCCTCTGGAAACACCATATATTTT.

This clonotype was recorded a few times. V gene TRBV20-1 combines with J gene TRBJ2-2; D uncertain. Germline V gene lookup returns CDR1 DFQATT and CDR2 SNEGSKA (reference sequence). CDR3 length: 14 amino acids. Trimming cost V 2 bases and J 1 base, with 8 bases left between them. The CDR3: CSARLAENTGELFF. For the CDR3, the DNA is TGCAGTGCTAGACTGGCCGAGAACACCGGGGAGCTGTTTTTT.

The table lists this clonotype with a few counts. The rearrangement joins TRBV27 to TRBJ2-4, with 7 positions matching TRBD2. The CDR3 has 14 residues. Germline assignment: CDR1 MNHEY and CDR2 SMNVEV (reference sequence). The trim removed 5 bases at V and 5 bases at J, leaving 6 bases unmatched. The CDR3, as DNA: TGTGCCAGCAGTCCCTGGGAGGGCCAAAACATTCAGTACTTC. It codes for CASSPWEGQNIQYF.

This clonotype has a handful of counts. The chain recombines TRBV7-2 with TRBJ2-1; the match to TRBD2 covers 9 bases. The CDR3 consists of 14 residues. CDR1 is SGHTA, CDR2 FQGNSA, per germline. The trim removed 4 bases at V and 5 bases at J, leaving 3 bases unmatched. The CDR3 region is CASSSAGGHNEQFF. For the CDR3, the DNA is TGTGCCAGCAGCTCAGCGGGGGGCCACAATGAGCAGTTCTTC.

This clonotype showed up just a few times. V and J are TRBV20-1 and TRBJ2-5; D is uncertain. The germline CDR1 and CDR2 sequences are DFQATT and SNEGSKA (reference sequence). This CDR3 comprises 12 residues. The V end lost 5 bases, the J end lost 5 bases, and 12 bases lay between the germline ends. CDR3 sequence reads: CSAQRSGETQYF. CDR3 in DNA: TGCAGTGCTCAGAGGTCCGGGGAGACCCAGTACTTC.

The chain carries TRBV2 and TRBJ2-3; D gene unclear. This CDR3 has 15 amino acids. Germline loops: CDR1 SNHLY, CDR2 FYNNEI. Trimming took 7 bases from V and 0 from J, leaving 14 bases between them. CDR3 in amino acids: CASTQTPRSTDTQYF. CDR3 sequence (DNA): TGTGCCAGCACCCAGACTCCCCGTAGCACAGATACGCAGTATTTT.

The chain is built from TRBV11-2 and TRBJ2-1, with D perhaps assigned TRBD1 or TRBD2 (6 bases each). The germline CDR1 and CDR2 sequences are SGHAT and FQNNGV. CDR3 length: 14 residues. Trimming removed 5 bases from V and 8 bases from J, with 16 bases in between. DNA for the CDR3: TGTGCCAGCAGCCCAGCGTGGAGGGGGGATGAGCAGTTCTTC. This translates into CASSPAWRGDEQFF.

This clonotype was detected ten times or more. V and J are TRBV4-1 and TRBJ1-4; D might be TRBD1 (5 bases). The CDR3 is 14 amino acids. The ends were cut back, 1 base at V and 8 bases at J, with 11 bases in the middle. Germline V gene data show CDR1 as MGHRA and CDR2 as YSYEKL. CDR3 amino acids: CASSQVQGEEKLFF. The CDR3 region has the DNA TGCGCCAGCAGCCAAGTTCAAGGGGAGGAAAAACTGTTTTTT.

The V call is TRBV6-5, the J call TRBJ1-1; D possibly corresponds to TRBD1 (6 bases). This CDR3 region has 15 residues. Trimming took off 4 bases at V and 1 base at J, with 13 bases between the two ends. Germline CDR1 is MNHEY and CDR2 is SVGAGI. The CDR3 spells CASSFGGLENTEAFF. In DNA form, the CDR3 reads TGTGCCAGCAGTTTCGGGGGCTTGGAGAACACTGAAGCTTTCTTT.

The table lists this clonotype with many counts. The chain recombines TRBV12-3 or TRBV12-4 with TRBJ2-3; TRBD2 agrees at 9 bases. The J segment lost 4 bases and the V segment lost 6 bases, leaving 5 bases of the junction unmatched. The CDR3 is 14 residues long. CDR3 sequence reads: CASSLGLASDTQYF. CDR3 bases: TGTGCCAGCAGCCTGGGACTAGCATCAGATACGCAGTATTTT.

This clonotype appeared a few times. The chain is built from TRBV6-5 and TRBJ1-1; 7 nucleotides agree with TRBD1. V shed 4 bases, J shed 4 bases, and the junction held 6 bases outside the gene matches. This CDR3 has 14 residues. CDR1 is MNHEY, CDR2 SVGAGI, per germline. The CDR3 is CASSSTGYGTEAFF. The CDR3 DNA sequence: TGTGCCAGCAGTTCGACAGGGTACGGCACTGAAGCTTTCTTT.

This clonotype showed up just a few times. CDR3 DNA sequence: TGTGCCAGCATTCCCGGGGCCAGGGCAGGCGGCTACACCTTC. It yields the protein CASIPGARAGGYTF. The chain combines TRBV28 with TRBJ1-2; TRBD1 might be the D (5 bases). The CDR3 is made up of 14 amino acids. Trimming stripped 7 bases from V and 8 bases from J, with 20 bases between. CDR1 and CDR2 from the germline V gene are MDHEN and SYDVKM.

This chain connects TRBV5-1 to TRBJ2-3; D not resolved. CDR1 and CDR2 (germline): SGHRS, YFSETQ. Trimming took 2 bases from V and 6 from J, leaving 7 bases between them. The CDR3 has 12 residues. The CDR3 bases are TGCGCCAGCAGCTTTTCAGATGATACGCAGTATTTT. Amino acids: CASSFSDDTQYF.

The genes are TRBV6-1 and TRBJ2-7, with D maybe TRBD1 (6 bases). The CDR3 is made up of 13 amino acids. Trimming took off 5 bases at V and 3 bases at J, with 11 bases between the two ends. Germline V gene sequence: CDR1 MNHNS, CDR2 SASEGT. The DNA of the CDR3 is TGTGCCAGCAGTTCCAGAGGGGGCTACGAGCAGTACTTC. Translation: CASSSRGGYEQYF.

The rearrangement uses TRBV11-2 and TRBJ2-5, with 7 bases aligning to TRBD2. This CDR3 is 15 amino acids long. Germline V CDR1 and CDR2: SGHAT, FQNNGV. V lost 7 bases, J lost 2 bases, and 10 bases stayed unmatched. CDR3 nucleotides: TGTGCCAGCATCTCGGGGAGGGGTCCTCAAGAGACCCAGTACTTC. Translated: CASISGRGPQETQYF.

The V call is TRBV27, the J call TRBJ1-2; tentatively, D is TRBD1 (6 bases). The CDR3 loop spans 17 amino acids. Germline V gene sequence: CDR1 MNHEY, CDR2 SMNVEV (reference sequence). The V and J ends lost 7 bases and 4 bases respectively, with 25 bases between them. Written as DNA, the CDR3 is TGTGCCAGCACCGCTTTTCGGGCCCAAGACAGGACCTATGGCTACACCTTC. This translates into CASTAFRAQDRTYGYTF.

The rearrangement uses TRBV2 and TRBJ1-6; 9 bases agree with TRBD1. V lost 6 bases to trimming and J lost 9 bases; unmatched junction nucleotides: 3. Germline V gene data show CDR1 as SNHLY and CDR2 as FYNNEI. CDR3 length equals 13 residues. The CDR3 DNA reads TGTGCCAGCAGGGACAGGGGTGCTTCACCCCTCCACTTT. Its translation: CASRDRGASPLHF.

The V gene is TRBV7-9, the J gene TRBJ2-3; D might be TRBD2 (5 bases). The CDR3 length is 14 residues. Trimming took off 2 bases at V and 14 bases at J, with 20 bases between the two ends. Looked up from germline, CDR1 is SEHNR and CDR2 is FQNEAQ (reference sequence). This CDR3 is CASSLRGDRSDRYF. Written as DNA, the CDR3 is TGTGCCAGCAGCTTACGGGGAGATCGGTCAGATAGGTATTTT.

This clonotype was recorded a few times. J is TRBJ2-2 and V is TRBV5-1; perhaps TRBD2 as D (6 bases). Germline-derived CDR1 and CDR2 are SGHRS and YFSETQ. V shed 4 bases and J shed 2 bases, with 15 bases lying between them. The CDR3 is 16 residues long. CDR3 amino acids: CASSRGHGRNTGELFF. CDR3 DNA: TGCGCCAGCAGCCGTGGACACGGGAGAAACACCGGGGAGCTGTTTTTT.

The chain uses TRBV24-1 and TRBJ1-1; D may be TRBD1 (6 bases). The V end was cut by 2 bases, the J end by 4 bases, with 13 bases between. Germline V gene data show CDR1 as KGHDR and CDR2 as SFDVKD. The CDR3 is 15 amino acids. The CDR3 DNA reads TGTGCCACCAGTGATTCAGGGGCGGGAGTCACTGAAGCTTTCTTT. Protein product: CATSDSGAGVTEAFF.

This clonotype was recorded at least ten times. The chain couples TRBV7-2 to TRBJ2-7; D assignment may be TRBD1 or TRBD2 (6 bases each). The germline V and J ends were trimmed by 2 bases and 0 bases, with 20 bases remaining between them. The germline gives CDR1 SGHTA, CDR2 FQGNSA. The CDR3 contains 18 residues. The CDR3 loop reads CASSLKSFGGRGSYEQYV. The CDR3 DNA is TGTGCCAGCAGCTTAAAATCGTTCGGGGGCCGGGGCTCCTACGAGCAGTACGTC.

This clonotype was seen only a few times. The chain combines TRBV6-2 or TRBV6-3 with TRBJ2-5, with 7 nucleotides matching TRBD2. The CDR3 is made up of 14 amino acids. After removal of 7 bases from V and 7 bases from J, the junction contained 12 bases not matched to a gene. The V gene's germline CDR1 is MNHEY and CDR2 SVGEGT. The CDR3 DNA reads as TGTGCCAGCAAGGGAGGGGCGGGGCCTGGGACCCAGTACTTC. It translates to CASKGGAGPGTQYF.

This clonotype has only one observation. This rearrangement joins TRBV5-1 to TRBJ2-3; the D is unclear. Germline V lookup: CDR1 SGHRS, CDR2 YFSETQ. V lost 0 bases and J 3 bases, leaving 8 bases between the germline ends. CDR3 length equals 14 residues. CDR3 nucleotides: TGCGCCAGCAGCTTGGGCCCTATGACAGATACGCAGTATTTT. Its protein is CASSLGPMTDTQYF.

The CDR3 loop is CASRIAGARETQYF. CDR3 nucleotide sequence: TGTGCCAGCAGAATAGCGGGGGCCCGGGAGACCCAGTACTTC. The chain has TRBV27 and TRBJ2-5; 9 bases line up with TRBD2. This CDR3 contains 14 residues. The V and J ends lost 6 bases and 5 bases, in that order; junction bases with no gene match: 7. CDR1 is MNHEY and CDR2 is SMNVEV in the germline V gene (reference sequence).

This clonotype was found a few times. V and J are TRBV3-1 and TRBJ2-7; D call uncertain. CDR3 size: 13 residues. Germline V gene lookup returns CDR1 LGHDT and CDR2 YNNKEL (reference sequence). Between the trimmed V and J ends, which lost 4 bases and 4 bases, there was a span of 11 bases. As DNA, the CDR3 is TGTGCCAGCAGCCTTACGGACGGGTACGAGCAGTACTTC. This gives the protein CASSLTDGYEQYF.

This chain uses TRBV12-3 or TRBV12-4 with TRBJ1-4; D unresolved. The CDR3 length is 15 residues. V was clipped by 3 bases and J by 0 bases, with 8 bases between them. Here the CDR3 reads CASSFGIATNEKLFF. CDR3 nucleotides: TGTGCCAGCAGTTTCGGAATCGCAACTAATGAAAAACTGTTTTTT.

This clonotype was picked up a small number of times. V and J are TRBV12-3 or TRBV12-4 and TRBJ2-5; perhaps D is TRBD1 or TRBD2 (5 bases each). V was clipped by 6 bases and J by 6 bases, with 14 bases between them. This CDR3 has 13 amino acids. The CDR3 DNA is TGTGCCAGCAGCCGGGACCTCCCCCAGACCCAGTACTTC. This encodes CASSRDLPQTQYF.